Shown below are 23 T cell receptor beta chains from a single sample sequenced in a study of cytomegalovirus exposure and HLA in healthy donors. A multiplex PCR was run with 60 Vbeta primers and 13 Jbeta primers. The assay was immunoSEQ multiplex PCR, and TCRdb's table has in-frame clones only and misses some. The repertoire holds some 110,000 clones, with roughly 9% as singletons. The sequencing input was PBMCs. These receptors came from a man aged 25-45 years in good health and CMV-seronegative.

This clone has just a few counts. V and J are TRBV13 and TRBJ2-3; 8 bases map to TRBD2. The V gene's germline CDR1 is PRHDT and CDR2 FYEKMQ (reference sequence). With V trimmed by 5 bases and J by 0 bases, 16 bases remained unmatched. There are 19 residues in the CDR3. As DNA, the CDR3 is TGTGCCAGCAGCCGAGGGGGTAGCGGGGCCTATTCTAGCACAGATACGCAGTATTTT. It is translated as CASSRGGSGAYSSTDTQYF.

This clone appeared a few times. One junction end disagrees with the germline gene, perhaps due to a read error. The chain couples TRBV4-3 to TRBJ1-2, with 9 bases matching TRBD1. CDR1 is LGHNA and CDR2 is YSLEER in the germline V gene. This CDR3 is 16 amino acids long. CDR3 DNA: TGCGCCAGCAGCAAAGACCTGGGGGACAGGGCCTATGGCTACACCTTC. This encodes CASSKDLGDRAYGYTF.

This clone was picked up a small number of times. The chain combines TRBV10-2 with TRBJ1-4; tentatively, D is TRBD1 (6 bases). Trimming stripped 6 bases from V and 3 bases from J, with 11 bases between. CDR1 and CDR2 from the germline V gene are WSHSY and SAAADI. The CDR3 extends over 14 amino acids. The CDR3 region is CASRQEGANEKLFF. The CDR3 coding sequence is TGCGCCAGCAGGCAAGAGGGGGCTAATGAAAAACTGTTTTTT.

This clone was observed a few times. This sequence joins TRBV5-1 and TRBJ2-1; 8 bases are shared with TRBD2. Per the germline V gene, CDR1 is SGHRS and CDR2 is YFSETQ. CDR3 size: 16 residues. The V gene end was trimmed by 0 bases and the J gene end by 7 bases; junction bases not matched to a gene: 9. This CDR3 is CASSLGPAGVGNEQFF. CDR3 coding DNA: TGCGCCAGCAGCTTGGGGCCAGCGGGAGTGGGGAATGAGCAGTTCTTC.

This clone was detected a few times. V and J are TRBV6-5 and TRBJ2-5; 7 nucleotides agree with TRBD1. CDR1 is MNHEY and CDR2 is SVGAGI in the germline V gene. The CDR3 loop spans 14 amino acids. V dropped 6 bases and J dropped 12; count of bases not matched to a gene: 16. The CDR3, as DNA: TGTGCCAGCAGGAAGGGGGACAGCCGTCTGTTCGAGTACTTC. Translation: CASRKGDSRLFEYF.

CDR3 coding DNA: TGTGCCAGCAGTGGAAGCCCCGGGACATCGAGCACTGAAGCTTTCTTT. This gives the protein CASSGSPGTSSTEAFF. The chain employs TRBV2 and TRBJ1-1, with D perhaps matching TRBD1 (6 bases). The CDR3 consists of 16 residues. Germline values: CDR1 SNHLY, CDR2 FYNNEI. Trimming cost V 4 bases and J 4 bases, with 19 bases left between them.

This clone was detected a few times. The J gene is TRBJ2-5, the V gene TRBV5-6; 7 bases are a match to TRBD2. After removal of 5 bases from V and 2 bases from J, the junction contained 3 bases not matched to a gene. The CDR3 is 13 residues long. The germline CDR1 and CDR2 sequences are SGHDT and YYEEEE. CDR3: CASSLAVQETQYF. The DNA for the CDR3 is TGTGCCAGCAGTCTAGCGGTACAAGAGACCCAGTACTTC. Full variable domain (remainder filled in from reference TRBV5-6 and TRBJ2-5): DAGVTQSPTHLIKTRGQQVTLRCSPKSGHDTVSWYQQALGQGPQFIFQYYEEEERQRGNFPDRFSGHQFPNYSSELNVNALLLGDSALYLCASSLAVQETQYFGPGTRLLVL.

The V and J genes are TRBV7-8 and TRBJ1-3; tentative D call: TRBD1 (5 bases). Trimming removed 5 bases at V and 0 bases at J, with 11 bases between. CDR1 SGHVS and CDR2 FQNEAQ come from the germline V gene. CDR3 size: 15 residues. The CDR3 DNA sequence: TGTGCCAGCAGCATGACAGCTAACTCTGGAAACACCATATATTTT. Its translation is CASSMTANSGNTIYF.

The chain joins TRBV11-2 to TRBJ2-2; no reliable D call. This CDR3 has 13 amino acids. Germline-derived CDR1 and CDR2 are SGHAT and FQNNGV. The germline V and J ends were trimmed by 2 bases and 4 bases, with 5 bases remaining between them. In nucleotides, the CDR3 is TGTGCCAGCAGCTTATATAGCACCGGGGAGCTGTTTTTT. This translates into CASSLYSTGELFF.

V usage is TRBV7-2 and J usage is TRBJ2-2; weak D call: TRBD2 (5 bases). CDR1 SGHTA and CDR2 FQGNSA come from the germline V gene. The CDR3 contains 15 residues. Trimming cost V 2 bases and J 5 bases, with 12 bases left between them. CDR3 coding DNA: TGTGCCAGCAGCTTATACTACACGGGGACCGGGGAGCTGTTTTTT. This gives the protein CASSLYYTGTGELFF.

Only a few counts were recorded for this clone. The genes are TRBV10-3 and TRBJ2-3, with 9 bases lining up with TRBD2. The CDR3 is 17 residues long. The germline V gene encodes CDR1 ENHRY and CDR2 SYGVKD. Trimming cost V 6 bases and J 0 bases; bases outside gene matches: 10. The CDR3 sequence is CAIRGSGTSFSTDTQYF. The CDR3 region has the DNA TGTGCCATCAGGGGGTCCGGGACTAGCTTTAGCACAGATACGCAGTATTTT.

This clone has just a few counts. Here the CDR3 DNA reads TGTGCCAGCAGTCCATCCAGGGGGGTTTTCGACTACGAGCAGTACTTC. Residues: CASSPSRGVFDYEQYF. J is TRBJ2-7 and V is TRBV27; perhaps TRBD1 as D (7 bases). The CDR3 is 16 residues long. V lost 5 bases, J lost 3 bases, and 20 bases lay in between. CDR1 is MNHEY and CDR2 is SMNVEV in the germline V gene (reference sequence).

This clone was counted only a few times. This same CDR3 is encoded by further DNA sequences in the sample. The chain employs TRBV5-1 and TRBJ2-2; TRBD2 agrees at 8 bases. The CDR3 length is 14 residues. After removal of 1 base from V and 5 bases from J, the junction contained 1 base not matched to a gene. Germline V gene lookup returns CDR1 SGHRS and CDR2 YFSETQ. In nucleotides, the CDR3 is TGCGCCAGCAGCTTGCGCGGGGGGACCGGGGAGCTGTTTTTT. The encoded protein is CASSLRGGTGELFF.

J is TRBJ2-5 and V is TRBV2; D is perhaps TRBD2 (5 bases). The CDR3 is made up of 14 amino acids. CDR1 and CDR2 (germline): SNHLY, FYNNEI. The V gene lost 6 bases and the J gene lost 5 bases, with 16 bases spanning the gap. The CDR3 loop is CASSPGRGWETQYF. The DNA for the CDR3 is TGTGCCAGCAGCCCGGGGAGAGGATGGGAGACCCAGTACTTC. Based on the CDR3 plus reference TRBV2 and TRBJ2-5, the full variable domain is EPEVTQTPSHQVTQMGQEVILRCVPISNHLYFYWYRQILGQKVEFLVSFYNNEISEKSEIFDDQFSVERPDGSNFTLKIRSTKLEDSAMYFCASSPGRGWETQYFGPGTRLLVL.

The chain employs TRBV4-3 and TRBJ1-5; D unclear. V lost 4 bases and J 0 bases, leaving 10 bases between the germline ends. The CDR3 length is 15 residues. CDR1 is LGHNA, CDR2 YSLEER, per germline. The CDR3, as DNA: TGCGCCAGCAGCCGAGAGCACTATAGCAATCAGCCCCAGCATTTT. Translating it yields CASSREHYSNQPQHF.

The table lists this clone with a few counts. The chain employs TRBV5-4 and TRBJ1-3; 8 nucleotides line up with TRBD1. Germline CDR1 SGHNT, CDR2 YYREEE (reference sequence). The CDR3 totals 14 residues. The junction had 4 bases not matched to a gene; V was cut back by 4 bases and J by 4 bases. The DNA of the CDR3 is TGTGCCAGCAGCCAGGGACAGGAGGGAAACACCATATATTTT. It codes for CASSQGQEGNTIYF.

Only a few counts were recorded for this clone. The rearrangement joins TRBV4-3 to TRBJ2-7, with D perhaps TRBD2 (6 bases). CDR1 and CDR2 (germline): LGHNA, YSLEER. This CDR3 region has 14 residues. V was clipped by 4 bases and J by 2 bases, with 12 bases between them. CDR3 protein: CASSLDRGTYEQYF. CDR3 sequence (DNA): TGCGCCAGCAGCCTCGACCGGGGGACCTACGAGCAGTACTTC.

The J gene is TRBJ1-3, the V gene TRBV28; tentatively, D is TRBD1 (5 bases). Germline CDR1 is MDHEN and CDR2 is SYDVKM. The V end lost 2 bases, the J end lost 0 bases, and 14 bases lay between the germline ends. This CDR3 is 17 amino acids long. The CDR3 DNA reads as TGTGCCAGCAGTTTAGGAGGGGCGCCACACTCTGGAAACACCATATATTTT. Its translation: CASSLGGAPHSGNTIYF.

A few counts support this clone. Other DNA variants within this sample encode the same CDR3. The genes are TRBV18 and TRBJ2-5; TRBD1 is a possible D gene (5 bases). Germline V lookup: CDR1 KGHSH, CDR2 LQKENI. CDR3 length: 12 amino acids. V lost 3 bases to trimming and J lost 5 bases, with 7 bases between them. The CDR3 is CASSPSGETQYF. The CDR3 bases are TGTGCCAGCTCACCTTCAGGGGAGACCCAGTACTTC.

CDR3 nucleotides: TGTGCCAGCAGTTCAGAGGATAGCAATCAGCCCCAGCATTTT. It is translated as CASSSEDSNQPQHF. This sequence joins TRBV27 and TRBJ1-5; D unresolved. Germline loops: CDR1 MNHEY, CDR2 SMNVEV (reference sequence). V was trimmed by 4 bases and J by 0 bases, leaving 7 bases between them. The length of the CDR3 is 14 residues.

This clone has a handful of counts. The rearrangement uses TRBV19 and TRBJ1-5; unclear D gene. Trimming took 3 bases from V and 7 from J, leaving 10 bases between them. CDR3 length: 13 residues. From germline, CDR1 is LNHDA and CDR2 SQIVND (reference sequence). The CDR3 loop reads CASSMPGNQPQHF. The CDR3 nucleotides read TGTGCCAGTAGTATGCCCGGGAACCAGCCCCAGCATTTT.

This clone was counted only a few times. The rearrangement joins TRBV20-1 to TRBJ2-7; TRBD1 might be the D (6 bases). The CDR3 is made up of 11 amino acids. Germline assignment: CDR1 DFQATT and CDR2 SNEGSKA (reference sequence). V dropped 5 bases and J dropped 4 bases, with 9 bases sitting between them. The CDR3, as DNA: TGCAGTGCTTTTACAGGGTACGAGCAGTACTTC. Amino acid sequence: CSAFTGYEQYF.

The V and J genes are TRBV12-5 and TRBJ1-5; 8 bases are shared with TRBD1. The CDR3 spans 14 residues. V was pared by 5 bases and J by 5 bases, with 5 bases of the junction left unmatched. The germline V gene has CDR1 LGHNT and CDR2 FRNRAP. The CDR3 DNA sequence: TGTGCTAGTGGTCCAGGACAGGGAGATCAGCCCCAGCATTTT. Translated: CASGPGQGDQPQHF.